The subject of this entry is one T cell receptor (beta chain). The data belong to a study of blood T cell repertoires in COVID-19. About the study: PBMCs, B-cell-depleted T cells, or T cells provided the cDNA or gDNA that made up the material.

As processed by the authors: Amplified reference gene primers provided the basis for estimating nucleated cell counts. The table came from immunoSEQ multiplex PCR; TCRdb's copy has only in-frame clones and leaves some out. The DNA gave D and trimming, while V, J and clone size come from that table. The sample has about 240,000 clones; roughly four fifths are singletons. The CDR3 is made up of 17 amino acids. V lost 1 base, J lost 0 bases, and 8 bases stayed unmatched. CDR1 is SGHAT, CDR2 FQNNGV, per germline. The specimen was peripheral blood. The chain joins TRBV11-2 to TRBJ1-2; 7 positions agree with TRBD1. The sequence came from a woman in her seventies with acute or convalescent COVID-19. CDR3 region: CASSLGTGNAANYGYTF. The CDR3 coding sequence is TGTGCCAGCAGCTTAGGGACAGGAAACGCCGCTAACTATGGCTACACCTTC.